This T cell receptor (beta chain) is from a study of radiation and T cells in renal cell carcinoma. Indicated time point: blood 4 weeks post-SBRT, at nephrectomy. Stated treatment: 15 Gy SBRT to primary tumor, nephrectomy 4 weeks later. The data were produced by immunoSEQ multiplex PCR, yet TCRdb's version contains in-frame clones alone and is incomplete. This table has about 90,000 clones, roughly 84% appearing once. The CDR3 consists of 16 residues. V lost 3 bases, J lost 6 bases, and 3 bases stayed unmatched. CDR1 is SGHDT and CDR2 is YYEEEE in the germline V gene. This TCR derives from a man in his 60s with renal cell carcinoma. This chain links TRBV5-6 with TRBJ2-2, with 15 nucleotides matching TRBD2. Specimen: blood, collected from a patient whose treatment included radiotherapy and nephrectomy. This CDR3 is CASSYGLAGGPGELFF. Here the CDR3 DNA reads TGTGCCAGCAGCTACGGACTAGCGGGAGGGCCCGGGGAGCTGTTTTTT.